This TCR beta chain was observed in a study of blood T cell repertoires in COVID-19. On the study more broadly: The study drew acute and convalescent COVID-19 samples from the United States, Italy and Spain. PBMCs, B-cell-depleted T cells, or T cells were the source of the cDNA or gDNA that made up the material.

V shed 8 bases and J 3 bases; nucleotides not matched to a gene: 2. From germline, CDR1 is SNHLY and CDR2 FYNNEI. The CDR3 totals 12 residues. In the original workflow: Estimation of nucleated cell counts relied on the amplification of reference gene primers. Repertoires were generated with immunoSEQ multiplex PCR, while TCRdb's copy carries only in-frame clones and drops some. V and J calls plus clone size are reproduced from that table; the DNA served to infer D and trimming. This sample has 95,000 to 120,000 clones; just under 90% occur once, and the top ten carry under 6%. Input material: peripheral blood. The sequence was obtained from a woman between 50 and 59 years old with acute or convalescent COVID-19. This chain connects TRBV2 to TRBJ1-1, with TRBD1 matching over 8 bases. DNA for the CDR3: TGTGCCAGCGGACAGGGTTACACTGAAGCTTTCTTT. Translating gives CASGQGYTEAFF.